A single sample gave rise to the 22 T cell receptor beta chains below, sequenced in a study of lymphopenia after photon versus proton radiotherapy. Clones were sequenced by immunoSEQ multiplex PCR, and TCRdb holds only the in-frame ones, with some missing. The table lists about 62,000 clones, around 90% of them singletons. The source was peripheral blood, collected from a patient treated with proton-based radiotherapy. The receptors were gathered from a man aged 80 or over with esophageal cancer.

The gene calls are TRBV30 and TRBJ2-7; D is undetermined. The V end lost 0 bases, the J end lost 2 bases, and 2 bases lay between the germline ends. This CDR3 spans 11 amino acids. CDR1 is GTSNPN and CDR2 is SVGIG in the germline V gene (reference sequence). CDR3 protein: CAWSVTYEQYF. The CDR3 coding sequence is TGTGCCTGGAGTGTTACCTACGAGCAGTACTTC. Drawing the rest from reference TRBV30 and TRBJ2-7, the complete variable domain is SQTIHQWPATLVQPVGSPLSLECTVEGTSNPNLYWYRQAAGRGLQLLFYSVGIGQISSEVPQNLSASRPQDRQFILSSKKLLLSDSGFYLCAWSVTYEQYFGPGTRLTVT.

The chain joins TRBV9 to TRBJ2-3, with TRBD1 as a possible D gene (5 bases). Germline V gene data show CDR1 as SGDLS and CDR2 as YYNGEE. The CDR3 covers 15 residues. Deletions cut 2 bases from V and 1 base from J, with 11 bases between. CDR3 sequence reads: CASSVQGMGTDTQYF. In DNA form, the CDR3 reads TGTGCCAGCAGCGTCCAGGGAATGGGCACAGATACGCAGTATTTT.

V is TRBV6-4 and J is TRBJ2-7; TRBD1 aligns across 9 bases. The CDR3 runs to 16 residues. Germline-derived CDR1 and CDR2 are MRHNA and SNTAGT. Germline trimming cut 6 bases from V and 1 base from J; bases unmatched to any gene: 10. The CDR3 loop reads CASRGTGTGKSYEQYF. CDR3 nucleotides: TGTGCCAGCAGGGGGACCGGGACAGGGAAGTCCTACGAGCAGTACTTC.

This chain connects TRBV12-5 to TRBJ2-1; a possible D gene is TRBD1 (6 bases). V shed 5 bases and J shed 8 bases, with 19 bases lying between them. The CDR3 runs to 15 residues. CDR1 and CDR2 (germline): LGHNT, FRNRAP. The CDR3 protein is CASGQGTLTTHEQFF. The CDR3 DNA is TGTGCTAGTGGTCAGGGGACCCTAACAACCCATGAGCAGTTCTTC.

The chain's CDR3 is CAIRPGLATDTQYF. CDR3 nucleotide sequence: TGTGCCATCAGACCAGGACTAGCCACAGATACGCAGTATTTT. The chain couples TRBV10-3 to TRBJ2-3, with 8 bases fitting TRBD2. J was trimmed by 2 bases and V by 6 bases; bases with no gene match: 4. The CDR3 has 14 amino acids. Germline assignment: CDR1 ENHRY and CDR2 SYGVKD.

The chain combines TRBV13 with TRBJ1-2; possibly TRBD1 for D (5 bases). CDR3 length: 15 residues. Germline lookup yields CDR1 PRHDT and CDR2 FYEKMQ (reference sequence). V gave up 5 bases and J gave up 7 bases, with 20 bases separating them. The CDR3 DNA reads TGTGCCAGCAGCCGCCCGGCGAGGGGAAGCTCTGGCTACACCTTC. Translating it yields CASSRPARGSSGYTF.

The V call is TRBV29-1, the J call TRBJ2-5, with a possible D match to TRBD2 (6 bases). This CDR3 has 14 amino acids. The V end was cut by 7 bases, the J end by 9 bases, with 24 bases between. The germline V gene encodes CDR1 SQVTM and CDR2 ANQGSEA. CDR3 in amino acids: CSAGASAPTGAQYF. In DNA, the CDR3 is TGCAGCGCTGGGGCTAGCGCACCCACGGGGGCCCAGTACTTC.

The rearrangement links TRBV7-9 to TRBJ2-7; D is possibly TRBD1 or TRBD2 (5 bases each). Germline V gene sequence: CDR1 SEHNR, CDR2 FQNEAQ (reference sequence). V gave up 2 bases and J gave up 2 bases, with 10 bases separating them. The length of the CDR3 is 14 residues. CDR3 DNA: TGTGCCAGCAGCTTATCTGGGGGAACCTACGAGCAGTACTTC. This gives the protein CASSLSGGTYEQYF.

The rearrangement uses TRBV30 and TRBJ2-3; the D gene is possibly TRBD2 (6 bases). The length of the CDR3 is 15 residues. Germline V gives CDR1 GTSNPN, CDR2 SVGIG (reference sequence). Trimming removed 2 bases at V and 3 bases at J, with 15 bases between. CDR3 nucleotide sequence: TGTGCCTGGAGTTTGGGCGGGGATTTAACAGATACGCAGTATTTT. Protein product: CAWSLGGDLTDTQYF.

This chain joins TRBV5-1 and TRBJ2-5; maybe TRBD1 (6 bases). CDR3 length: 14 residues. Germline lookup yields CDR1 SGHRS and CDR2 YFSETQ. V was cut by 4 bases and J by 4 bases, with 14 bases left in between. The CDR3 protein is CASSKTQGSETQYF. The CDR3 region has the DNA TGCGCCAGCAGCAAAACCCAGGGGTCAGAGACCCAGTACTTC.

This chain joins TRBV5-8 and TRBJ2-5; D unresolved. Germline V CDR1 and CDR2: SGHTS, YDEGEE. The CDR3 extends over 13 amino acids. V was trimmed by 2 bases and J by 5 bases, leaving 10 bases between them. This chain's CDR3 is CASSFPGLETQYF. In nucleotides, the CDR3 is TGTGCCAGCAGCTTTCCAGGTCTGGAGACCCAGTACTTC.

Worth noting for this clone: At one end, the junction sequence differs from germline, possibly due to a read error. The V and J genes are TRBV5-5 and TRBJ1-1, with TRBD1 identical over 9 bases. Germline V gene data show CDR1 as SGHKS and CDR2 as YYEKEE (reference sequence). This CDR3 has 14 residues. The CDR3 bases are TGCGCCAGCAGCCAACACAGGGGGCGGACTGAAGCTTTCTTT. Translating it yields CASSQHRGRTEAFF.

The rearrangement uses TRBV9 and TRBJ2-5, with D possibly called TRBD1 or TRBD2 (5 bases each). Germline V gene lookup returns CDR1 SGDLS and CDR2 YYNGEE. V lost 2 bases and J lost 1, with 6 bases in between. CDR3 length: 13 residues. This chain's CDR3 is CASSVGVQETQYF. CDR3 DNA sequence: TGTGCCAGCAGCGTGGGGGTCCAAGAGACCCAGTACTTC. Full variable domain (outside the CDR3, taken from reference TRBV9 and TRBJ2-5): DSGVTQTPKHLITATGQRVTLRCSPRSGDLSVYWYQQSLDQGLQFLIQYYNGEERAKGNILERFSAQQFPDLHSELNLSSLELGDSALYFCASSVGVQETQYFGPGTRLLVL.

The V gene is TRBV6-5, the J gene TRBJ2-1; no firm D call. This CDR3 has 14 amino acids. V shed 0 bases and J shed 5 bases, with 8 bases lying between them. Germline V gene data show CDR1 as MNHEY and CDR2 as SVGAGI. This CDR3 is CASSYSIVDNEQFF. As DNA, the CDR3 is TGTGCCAGCAGTTACTCCATCGTAGACAATGAGCAGTTCTTC.

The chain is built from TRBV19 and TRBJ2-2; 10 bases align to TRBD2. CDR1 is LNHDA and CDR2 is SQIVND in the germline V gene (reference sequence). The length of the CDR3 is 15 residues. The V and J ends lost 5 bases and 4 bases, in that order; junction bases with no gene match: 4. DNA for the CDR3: TGTGCCAGTAGTCTAGCGGGAGTGATCACCGGGGAGCTGTTTTTT. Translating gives CASSLAGVITGELFF.

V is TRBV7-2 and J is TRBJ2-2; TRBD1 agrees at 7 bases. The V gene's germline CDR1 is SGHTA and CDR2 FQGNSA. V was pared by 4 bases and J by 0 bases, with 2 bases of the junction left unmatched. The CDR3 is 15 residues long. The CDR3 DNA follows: TGTGCCAGCAGCTACAGGGGCGCGAACACCGGGGAGCTGTTTTTT. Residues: CASSYRGANTGELFF.

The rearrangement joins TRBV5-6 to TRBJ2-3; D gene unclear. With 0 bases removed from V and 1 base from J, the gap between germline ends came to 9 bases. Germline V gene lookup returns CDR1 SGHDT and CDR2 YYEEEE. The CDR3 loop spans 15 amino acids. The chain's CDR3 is CASSLDPGGTDTQYF. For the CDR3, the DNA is TGTGCCAGCAGCTTGGATCCAGGCGGCACAGATACGCAGTATTTT.

The CDR3 protein is CASSYSPGQGRETQYF. CDR3 sequence (DNA): TGTGCCAGCAGTTATAGCCCGGGACAGGGGAGGGAGACCCAGTACTTC. The rearrangement links TRBV6-5 to TRBJ2-5, with 10 bases that match TRBD1. Trimming cost V 3 bases and J 5 bases; bases outside gene matches: 9. The CDR3 covers 16 residues. From germline, CDR1 is MNHEY and CDR2 SVGAGI.

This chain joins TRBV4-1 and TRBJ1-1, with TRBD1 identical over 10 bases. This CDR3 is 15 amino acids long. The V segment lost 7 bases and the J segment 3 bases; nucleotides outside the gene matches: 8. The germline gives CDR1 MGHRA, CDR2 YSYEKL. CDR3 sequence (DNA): TGCGCCAGCACCCCAGGCGACAGGGGGCACACTGAAGCTTTCTTT. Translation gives CASTPGDRGHTEAFF.

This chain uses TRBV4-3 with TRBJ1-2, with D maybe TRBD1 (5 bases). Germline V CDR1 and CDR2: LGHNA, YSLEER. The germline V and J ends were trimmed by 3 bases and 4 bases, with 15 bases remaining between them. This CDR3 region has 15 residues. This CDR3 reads CASSQRPQGSYGYTF. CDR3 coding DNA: TGCGCCAGCAGCCAGCGGCCGCAGGGCAGCTATGGCTACACCTTC.

Here the CDR3 DNA reads TGTGCCAGCACCCTCCAAGAGACCCAGTACTTC. Protein: CASTLQETQYF. The gene calls are TRBV2 and TRBJ2-5; D unresolved. The ends were cut back, 7 bases at V and 1 base at J, with 4 bases in the middle. This CDR3 comprises 11 residues. Germline V CDR1 and CDR2: SNHLY, FYNNEI. Complete variable domain (other parts from reference TRBV2 and TRBJ2-5): EPEVTQTPSHQVTQMGQEVILRCVPISNHLYFYWYRQILGQKVEFLVSFYNNEISEKSEIFDDQFSVERPDGSNFTLKIRSTKLEDSAMYFCASTLQETQYFGPGTRLLVL.

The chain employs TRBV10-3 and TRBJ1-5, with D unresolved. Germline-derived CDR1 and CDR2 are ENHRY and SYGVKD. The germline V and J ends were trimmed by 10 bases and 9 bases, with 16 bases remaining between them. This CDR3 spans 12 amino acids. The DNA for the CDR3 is TGTGCCAGCAGCCGGTATATTGGGCCCCAGCATTTT. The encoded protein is CASSRYIGPQHF.